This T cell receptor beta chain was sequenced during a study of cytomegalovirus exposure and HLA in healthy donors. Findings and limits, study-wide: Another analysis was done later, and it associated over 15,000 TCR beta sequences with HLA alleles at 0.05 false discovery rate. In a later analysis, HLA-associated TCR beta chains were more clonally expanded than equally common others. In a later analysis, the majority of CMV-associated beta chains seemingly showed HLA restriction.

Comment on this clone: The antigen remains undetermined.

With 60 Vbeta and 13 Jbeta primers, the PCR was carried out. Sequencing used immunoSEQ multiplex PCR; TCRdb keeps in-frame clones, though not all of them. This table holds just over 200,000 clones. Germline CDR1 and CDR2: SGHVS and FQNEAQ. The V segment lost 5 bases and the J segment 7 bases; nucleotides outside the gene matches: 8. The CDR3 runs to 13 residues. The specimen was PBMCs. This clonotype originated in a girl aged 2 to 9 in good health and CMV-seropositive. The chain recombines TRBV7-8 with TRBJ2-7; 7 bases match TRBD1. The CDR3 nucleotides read TGTGCCAGCAGCACAACAGGGGAGCGGGAGCAGTACTTC. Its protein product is CASSTTGEREQYF.